What follows is one T cell receptor (beta chain) and its context. The antigen is undetermined. The sequenced template was cDNA made from the entire isolated RNA. The table came from immunoSEQ multiplex PCR; TCRdb's copy has only in-frame clones and leaves some out. Of about 250,000 clones listed, around 9.9% are singletons. These data belong to a study of beta chain features in type 1 diabetes. Across the whole study: When patients were set against healthy donors, age, gender and cell yields were similar. Study findings and constraints: Significant though moderate, a shortening of TCRB CDR3s appeared in all four CD4+ subsets of Type 1 diabetes patients. A pattern of fewer insertions and more deletions at VDJ junctions was seen in type 1 diabetes patients.

The V gene's germline CDR1 is SGHAT and CDR2 FQNNGV. J gave up 5 bases and V 5 bases, and 4 bases lay outside the gene matches. This CDR3 is 14 amino acids long. Sorted CD4+ subsets: naive, central memory, regulatory, stem cell-like memory (CD45RO/CCR7/CD25/CD127/CD95/CD27 panel). The sequence derives from a man aged 25-40 years with type 1 diabetes. Sequencing input: naive CD4+ T cells from blood. The chain carries TRBV11-2 and TRBJ1-2; 11 bases are a match to TRBD1. DNA of the CDR3: TGTGCCAGCAGCGCCGGGACAGGGGGTTATGGCTACACCTTC. This gives the protein CASSAGTGGYGYTF. Full variable domain (outside the CDR3, taken from reference TRBV11-2 and TRBJ1-2): EAGVAQSPRYKIIEKRQSVAFWCNPISGHATLYWYQQILGQGPKLLIQFQNNGVVDDSQLPKDRFSAERLKGVDSTLKIQPAKLEDSAVYLCASSAGTGGYGYTFGSGTRLTVV.